The 23 T cell receptor beta chains in this list originate from one sample, sequenced in a study of blood T cells in healthy people across ages. Next came a second PCR, run for about 7 to 12 cycles, which used a sample-barcoded 5' primer along with a J-beta primer mix. MiXCR was run by TCRdb on the 5' RACE reads, yielding one entry per CDR3 protein. The repertoire holds hundreds of thousands of distinct CDR3 sequences, with 29% as singletons. The sample comprised blood. These receptors originate from a woman of 80 years or more in good health.

To note about this clonotype: A read error is possible here, since a much larger clone lies one base away. V gene TRBV6-2 or TRBV6-3 combines with J gene TRBJ2-7; D gene ambiguous. Germline CDR1 is MNHEY and CDR2 is SVGEGT. The CDR3 loop spans 12 amino acids. CDR3 region: CASSFRYDEHYF. CDR3 coding DNA: TGTGCCAGCAGTTTCCGTTACGACGAGCATTACTTC.

This clonotype was found a few times. This chain uses TRBV24-1 with TRBJ2-1, with 8 bases lining up with TRBD2. CDR3 length: 15 residues. V gave up 4 bases and J gave up 6 bases; unmatched junction bases: 7. Germline-derived CDR1 and CDR2 are KGHDR and SFDVKD. CDR3 in amino acids: CATSDRGGRVNEQFF. In DNA, the CDR3 is TGTGCCACCAGTGACCGGGGGGGAAGAGTCAATGAGCAGTTCTTC.

The chain has TRBV18 and TRBJ1-1, with D maybe TRBD1 (6 bases). V was trimmed by 4 bases and J by 1 base, leaving 10 bases between them. The CDR3 runs 14 residues. The germline V gene encodes CDR1 KGHSH and CDR2 LQKENI. CDR3 nucleotide sequence: TGTGCCAGCTCACTTCACAGGGAGAACACTGAAGCTTTCTTT. This gives the protein CASSLHRENTEAFF.

The chain has TRBV10-3 and TRBJ1-4; D gene ambiguous. Deletions cut 3 bases from V and 10 bases from J, with 6 bases between. The CDR3 totals 11 residues. Germline V gene sequence: CDR1 ENHRY, CDR2 SYGVKD. As DNA, the CDR3 is TGTGCCATCAGTGAAGGGAGAAAACTGTTTTTT. Translated: CAISEGRKLFF.

Details on this clonotype: A much larger clonotype is one base distant, so this may be a read error. The V and J genes are TRBV7-2 and TRBJ2-7; possible D gene TRBD2, 6 bases. Trimming removed 0 bases at V and 1 base at J, with 10 bases between. The germline V gene has CDR1 SGHTA and CDR2 FQGNSA. The CDR3 runs to 15 residues. The CDR3 loop reads CASSLAFGGSYEQYF. The CDR3 coding sequence is TGTGCCAGCAGCTTAGCGTTTGGGGGGTCCTACGAGCAGTACTTC.

This clonotype was detected ten times or more. The chain joins TRBV7-2 to TRBJ2-4, with D maybe TRBD1 (7 bases). The CDR3 runs to 14 residues. V was clipped by 5 bases and J by 8 bases, with 16 bases between them. CDR1 and CDR2 (germline): SGHTA, FQGNSA. CDR3 in amino acids: CASSPRQGGYIQYF. CDR3 sequence (DNA): TGTGCCAGCAGCCCAAGACAGGGAGGTTACATTCAGTACTTC.

This clonotype occurred many times. The chain links TRBV25-1 to TRBJ1-2, with a possible D match to TRBD1 (5 bases). This CDR3 is built from 15 residues. Germline lookup yields CDR1 MGHDK and CDR2 SYGVNS. V lost 3 bases to trimming and J lost 2 bases, with 13 bases between them. CDR3 in DNA: TGTGCCAGCAGTGAGTCCTCGGGGGAAAACTATGGCTACACCTTC. Translation: CASSESSGENYGYTF.

Remarks on this clonotype: Given a much more abundant clone one base away, this may be a read error. V and J are TRBV7-9 and TRBJ1-2; 7 bases align to TRBD1. With 1 base clipped from V and 4 bases from J, the junction kept 6 bases outside the gene matches. Germline lookup yields CDR1 SEHNR and CDR2 FQNEAQ (reference sequence). The CDR3 sequence is 15 residues long. CDR3 amino acids: CASSLDRGLSYGYTF. DNA for the CDR3: TGTGCCAGCAGCTTAGACAGGGGACTCTCCTATGGCTACACCTTC. Together with reference TRBV7-9 and TRBJ1-2, the CDR3 gives the full variable domain: DTGVSQNPRHKITKRGQNVTFRCDPISEHNRLYWYRQTLGQGPEFLTYFQNEAQLEKSRLLSDRFSAERPKGSFSTLEIQRTEQGDSAMYLCASSLDRGLSYGYTFGSGTRLTVV.

A few counts support this clonotype. The genes are TRBV29-1 and TRBJ2-5, with 12 positions matching TRBD2. In germline, CDR1 is SQVTM, CDR2 ANQGSEA. The CDR3 sequence is 14 residues long. Losses at the gene ends were 7 bases for V and 11 bases for J; bases not matched to a gene: 14. CDR3 DNA sequence: TGCAGCGCCCCCGGGACTAGCGGGCTCAATGAGCAGTACTTC. Amino acids: CSAPGTSGLNEQYF.

As regards this clonotype: One junction end disagrees with the germline gene, perhaps due to a read error. The V call is TRBV28, the J call TRBJ2-4; 7 positions agree with TRBD2. The J call is doubtful: the DNA matches TRBJ2-7 better. The CDR3 sequence is 13 residues long. Germline CDR1 MDHEN, CDR2 SYDVKM. CDR3 nucleotides: TGTGCCACCAGTTTATCCGGGAGGAGCGAGCAGTACTTC. It is translated as CATSLSGRSEQYF.

The rearrangement links TRBV7-2 to TRBJ2-3; TRBD2 matches at 15 bases. The CDR3 has 18 residues. The germline V gene encodes CDR1 SGHTA and CDR2 FQGNSA. J was trimmed by 5 bases and V by 3 bases; bases with no gene match: 9. Here the CDR3 reads CASSFGTSGRRVGDTQYF. The CDR3 nucleotides read TGTGCCAGCAGCTTCGGGACTAGCGGGAGGCGTGTGGGAGATACGCAGTATTTT.

Points on this clonotype: The CDR3 ends on some other residue instead of the conserved phenylalanine or tryptophan, so this is likely a read error. The chain is built from TRBV14 and TRBJ1-6, with TRBD1 matching 7 bases. The length of the CDR3 is 14 residues. Looked up from germline, CDR1 is SGHDN and CDR2 is FVKESK. Losses at the gene ends were 1 base for V and 7 bases for J; bases not matched to a gene: 1. The CDR3 region has the DNA TGTGCCAGCAGCCAAGCACAGGGGAATTCACCCCTCCACTGT. Its protein product is CASSQAQGNSPLHC.

In its sample, this clonotype was seen many times. The chain employs TRBV7-2 and TRBJ2-1; 7 bases are a match to TRBD1. From germline, CDR1 is SGHTA and CDR2 FQGNSA. V shed 5 bases, J shed 6 bases, and the junction held 7 bases outside the gene matches. The CDR3 covers 14 residues. The CDR3 DNA reads TGTGCCAGCAGCCCCGGACAGGACGTCAATGAGCAGTTCTTC. Amino acid sequence: CASSPGQDVNEQFF.

This clonotype has ten or more counts. This chain joins TRBV25-1 and TRBJ1-2; D is uncertain. The CDR3 loop spans 14 amino acids. Germline-derived CDR1 and CDR2 are MGHDK and SYGVNS. V was pared by 2 bases and J by 7 bases, with 14 bases between. CDR3 nucleotide sequence: TGTGCCAGCAGTGAACGATGGATTCGAAGTGGCTACACCTTC. Translated, it gives CASSERWIRSGYTF.

This clonotype was seen a few times. The V gene is TRBV27, the J gene TRBJ2-2, with TRBD1 matching 7 bases. Trimming cost V 0 bases and J 10 bases; bases outside gene matches: 11. This CDR3 has 16 amino acids. CDR1 MNHEY and CDR2 SMNVEV come from the germline V gene (reference sequence). CDR3 in amino acids: CASSLSATGLIEELFF. In DNA form, the CDR3 reads TGTGCCAGCAGTTTATCCGCGACAGGGTTAATAGAGGAGCTGTTTTTT.

The chain joins TRBV20-1 to TRBJ2-6; 7 bases agree with TRBD1. CDR3 length: 15 residues. Unmatched junction bases numbered 4, after V lost 5 bases and J lost 0 bases. CDR1 DFQATT and CDR2 SNEGSKA come from the germline V gene (reference sequence). CDR3 sequence (DNA): TGCAGTGCTCGTACAGGGGCCTCTGGGGCCAACGTCCTGACTTTC. Translated: CSARTGASGANVLTF.

This clonotype was seen a few times. The chain is built from TRBV27 and TRBJ1-4; perhaps TRBD1 as D (5 bases). Germline V gives CDR1 MNHEY, CDR2 SMNVEV (reference sequence). CDR3 length: 15 residues. V lost 2 bases to trimming and J lost 4 bases, with 11 bases between them. DNA of the CDR3: TGTGCCAGCAGTTTAAAAGGGGCATTTAATGAAAAACTGTTTTTT. Its translation: CASSLKGAFNEKLFF.

Worth noting for this clonotype: This may arise from a read error, as a much more abundant clone is one base away. The chain has TRBV6-5 and TRBJ1-1; unclear D gene. Looked up from germline, CDR1 is MNHEY and CDR2 is SVGAGI. The CDR3 spans 13 residues. CDR3 coding DNA: TGTGCCGGCAGTTACCGGCGGAACACTGAAGCTTTCTTT. Its translation: CAGSYRRNTEAFF.

This rearrangement joins TRBV4-2 to TRBJ2-2; no clear D gene. CDR1 is LGHNA, CDR2 YNFKEQ, per germline. This CDR3 has 15 amino acids. The V gene lost 2 bases and the J gene lost 2 bases, with 9 bases spanning the gap. For the CDR3, the DNA is TGTGCCAGCAGCCAACAGACCCATAACACCGGGGAGCTGTTTTTT. This codes for CASSQQTHNTGELFF.

This clonotype has more than one count but fewer than ten. This chain joins TRBV20-1 and TRBJ1-1; perhaps TRBD1 as D (5 bases). The CDR3 contains 13 residues. Per germline, CDR1 DFQATT and CDR2 SNEGSKA (reference sequence). Trimming stripped 5 bases from V and 11 bases from J, with 21 bases between. The chain's CDR3 is CSAAAPQGIGAFF. The CDR3 nucleotides are TGCAGTGCTGCCGCTCCTCAGGGAATTGGGGCTTTCTTT.

This sequence joins TRBV20-1 and TRBJ2-7; D gene uncertain. Germline CDR1 is DFQATT and CDR2 is SNEGSKA (reference sequence). The V gene lost 1 base and the J gene lost 1 base, with 8 bases spanning the gap. The CDR3 length is 13 residues. CDR3 sequence reads: CSARVKGSYEQYF. CDR3 bases: TGCAGTGCTAGAGTGAAGGGATCCTACGAGCAGTACTTC.

Turning to this clonotype: This may come from a read error, since a much larger clone is one base off. V and J are TRBV20-1 and TRBJ2-5; D unresolved. Germline values: CDR1 DFQATT, CDR2 SNEGSKA (reference sequence). This CDR3 comprises 15 residues. V dropped 0 bases and J dropped 5 bases, with 16 bases sitting between them. The CDR3 DNA sequence: TGCAGTGCTAGAGACCAAGACCACAGTAGGGAGACCCAGTACTTC. Protein sequence: CSARDQDHSRETQYF.

This clonotype appeared a few times. The chain uses TRBV20-1 and TRBJ2-3; the D is unclear. Germline V gene data show CDR1 as DFQATT and CDR2 as SNEGSKA (reference sequence). V was trimmed by 4 bases and J by 3 bases, leaving 8 bases between them. This CDR3 spans 12 amino acids. The CDR3 DNA sequence: TGCAGTGCTAAAGAAGGTACAGATACGCAGTATTTT. This encodes CSAKEGTDTQYF.